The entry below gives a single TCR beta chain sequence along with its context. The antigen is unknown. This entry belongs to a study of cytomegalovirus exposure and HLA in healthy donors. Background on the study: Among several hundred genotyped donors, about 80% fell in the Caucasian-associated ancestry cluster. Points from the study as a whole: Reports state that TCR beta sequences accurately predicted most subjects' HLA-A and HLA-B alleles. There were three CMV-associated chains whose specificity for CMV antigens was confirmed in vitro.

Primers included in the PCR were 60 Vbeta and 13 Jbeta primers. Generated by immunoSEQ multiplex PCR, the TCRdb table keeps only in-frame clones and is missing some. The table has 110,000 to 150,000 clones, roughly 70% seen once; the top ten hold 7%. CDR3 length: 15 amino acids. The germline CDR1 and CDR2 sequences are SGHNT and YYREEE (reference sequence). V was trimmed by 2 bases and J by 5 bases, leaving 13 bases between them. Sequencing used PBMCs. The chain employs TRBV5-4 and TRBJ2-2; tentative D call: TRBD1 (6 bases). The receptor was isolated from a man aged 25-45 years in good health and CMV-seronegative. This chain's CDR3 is CASSLQGKATGELFF. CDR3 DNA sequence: TGTGCCAGCAGCTTACAGGGTAAAGCAACCGGGGAGCTGTTTTTT.